The rows below give T cell receptor beta chains drawn from one sample of a study of shared clonotypes between healthy human individuals. Sequenced by immunoSEQ multiplex PCR; TCRdb stores in-frame clones only, minus some. The table has approximately 2.4 million clones, under 97% seen once; the top ten hold 0.1% to 0.15%. The source material was naive CD4+ T cells sorted from blood. The receptors derive from a man younger than 35 in good health. Both conserved end residues are part of each CDR3.

j_gene: TRBJ2-2; v_gene: TRBV19; CDR3aa: CASSIDHGQYTGELFF
j_gene: TRBJ2-7; v_gene: TRBV10-3; CDR3aa: CAITGTGYEQYF
j_gene: TRBJ1-1; v_gene: TRBV28; CDR3aa: CASSSRLKNTEAFF
j_gene: TRBJ1-5; v_gene: TRBV30; CDR3aa: CAWSVASNQPQHF
j_gene: TRBJ2-1; v_gene: TRBV7-2; CDR3aa: CASSSYLLAGVWNEQFF
j_gene: TRBJ1-5; v_gene: TRBV2; CDR3aa: CASRDRGNQPQHF
j_gene: TRBJ2-3; v_gene: TRBV29-1; CDR3aa: CSAIPGVDTQYF
j_gene: TRBJ1-1; v_gene: TRBV28; CDR3aa: CASSLRVRYTEAFF
j_gene: TRBJ1-3; v_gene: TRBV4-1; CDR3aa: CASSRGDSGNTIYF
j_gene: TRBJ2-7; v_gene: TRBV9; CDR3aa: CASSVGPDLLTYEQYF
j_gene: TRBJ1-2; v_gene: TRBV11-2; CDR3aa: CASSKIGQGSYGYTF
j_gene: TRBJ1-4; v_gene: TRBV5-1; CDR3aa: CASSSTGVNEKLFF
j_gene: TRBJ2-1; v_gene: TRBV11-1; CDR3aa: CASSFPTGQGGNEQFF
j_gene: TRBJ2-3; v_gene: TRBV5-1; CDR3aa: CASSSLGQGTDTQYF
j_gene: TRBJ2-3; v_gene: TRBV19; CDR3aa: CASSDGQGKDTQYF
j_gene: TRBJ1-1; v_gene: TRBV6-5; CDR3aa: CASSSPPVEVNTEAFF
j_gene: TRBJ2-4; v_gene: TRBV28; CDR3aa: CASSLRRAGDVTKNIQYF
j_gene: TRBJ1-5; v_gene: TRBV5-1; CDR3aa: CASSWGQGSNQPQHF
j_gene: TRBJ2-5; v_gene: TRBV29-1; CDR3aa: CSVSRVSQETQYF
j_gene: TRBJ1-5; v_gene: TRBV5-6; CDR3aa: CASSYTGSNQPQHF
j_gene: TRBJ1-3; v_gene: TRBV6-6; CDR3aa: CASRQTDSGNTIYF
j_gene: TRBJ1-3; v_gene: TRBV2; CDR3aa: CASSLLEAGNTIYF
j_gene: TRBJ2-1; v_gene: TRBV6-4; CDR3aa: CASSDGTSNNEQFF
j_gene: TRBJ1-6; v_gene: TRBV19; CDR3aa: CASRSGGQNNSPLHF
j_gene: TRBJ2-7; v_gene: TRBV29-1; CDR3aa: CSVSNGYYEQYF
j_gene: TRBJ2-1; v_gene: TRBV5-4; CDR3aa: CASSLGLAGANEQFF
j_gene: TRBJ2-7; v_gene: TRBV7-9; CDR3aa: CASSLYGEQYF
j_gene: TRBJ2-2; v_gene: TRBV30; CDR3aa: CAWTRRTGELFF
j_gene: TRBJ1-1; v_gene: TRBV5-5; CDR3aa: CASSGQSNTEAFF
j_gene: TRBJ2-3; v_gene: TRBV9; CDR3aa: CASSVDGRETDTQYF
j_gene: TRBJ1-1; v_gene: TRBV6-5; CDR3aa: CASRFQAGEAFF
j_gene: TRBJ2-7; v_gene: TRBV27; CDR3aa: CASTPGSSYEQYF
j_gene: TRBJ2-2; v_gene: TRBV6-6; CDR3aa: CASSYLREVLFF
j_gene: TRBJ1-2; v_gene: TRBV28; CDR3aa: CASSLSVRGYGYTF
j_gene: TRBJ2-5; v_gene: TRBV5-1; CDR3aa: CASSLERVKETQYF
j_gene: TRBJ2-5; v_gene: TRBV4-3; CDR3aa: CASSQDYGQSQETQYF
j_gene: TRBJ1-6; v_gene: TRBV5-6; CDR3aa: CASSSNGQIIRSPLHF
j_gene: TRBJ2-7; v_gene: TRBV9; CDR3aa: CASSVASGQTYEQYF
j_gene: TRBJ2-3; v_gene: TRBV19; CDR3aa: CASSIPRGQGTDTQYF